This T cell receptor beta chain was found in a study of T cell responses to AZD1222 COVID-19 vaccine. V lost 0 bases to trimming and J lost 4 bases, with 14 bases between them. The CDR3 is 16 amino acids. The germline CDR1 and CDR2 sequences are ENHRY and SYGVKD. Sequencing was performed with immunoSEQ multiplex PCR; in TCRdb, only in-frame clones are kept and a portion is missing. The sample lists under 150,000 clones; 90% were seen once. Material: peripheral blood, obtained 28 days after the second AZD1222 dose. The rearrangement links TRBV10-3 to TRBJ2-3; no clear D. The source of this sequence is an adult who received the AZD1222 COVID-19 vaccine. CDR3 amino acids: CAISESKGSSSDTQYF. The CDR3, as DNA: TGTGCCATCAGTGAGTCGAAGGGTAGCTCCTCAGATACGCAGTATTTT.